Listed below are T cell receptor beta chains from one sample, sequenced in a study of neurological immune-mediated disorders. TCRdb independently ran MiXCR on the 5' RACE reads; one entry per CDR3 protein. Of tens of thousands of distinct CDR3 sequences listed, 3.5% to 4% are singletons. Input material: PBMCs. The receptors were sampled from a young man with multiple sclerosis. Each CDR3 is given with its conserved first and last residue. A D gene is named only where the DNA matches it firmly. Part of the rows lack a size; the others show once, few, many or a class for expanded clones.

TRBJ2-5	many	TRBD2	TRBV20-1	14	TGCAGTGCCCTATCCGGGACTAGCGAAGAGACCCAGTACTTC	CSALSGTSEETQYF
TRBJ1-4	many	TRBD1	TRBV11-2	15	TGTGCCAGCTCCCAAGGACAGGGGGCTTATGAAAAACTGTTTTTT	CASSQGQGAYEKLFF
TRBJ1-1	.	.	TRBV7-9	13	TGTGCCAGCAGCCGACAGGACTCCACTGAAGCTTTCTTT	CASSRQDSTEAFF
TRBJ2-7	many	.	TRBV12-3/TRBV12-4	14	TGTGCCAGCAGTTTAGCGGGGGATAACTACGAGCAGTACTTC	CASSLAGDNYEQYF
TRBJ2-3	.	TRBD2	TRBV14	13	TGTGCCAGCAGCCAATCTACGGGGGGTACGCAGTATTTT	CASSQSTGGTQYF
TRBJ2-7	many	.	TRBV7-9	14	TGTGCCAGCAGCTTAGGAGCCATACCCTACGAGCAGTACTTC	CASSLGAIPYEQYF
TRBJ1-2	.	.	TRBV27	16	TGTGCCTGCAGTTTCGCTCCTAGACAGGTCAACTATGGCTACACCTTC	CACSFAPRQVNYGYTF
TRBJ2-5	many	.	TRBV25-1	10	TGTGCCAGCAGGAGTGAGACCCAGTACTTC	CASRSETQYF
TRBJ1-1	many	.	TRBV3-1	18	TGTGCCAGCAGCCAAGATCCAACAACAGGTGAGCCGAACACTGAAGCTTTCTTT	CASSQDPTTGEPNTEAFF
TRBJ2-5	many	TRBD2	TRBV3-1	15	TGTGCCAGCAGCCAAGAAGGACTAGCGGAAGAGACCCAGTACTTC	CASSQEGLAEETQYF
TRBJ2-3	many	TRBD2	TRBV6-5	17	TGTGCCAGCAGTTACTCGAGTCCGGGAGGGGACCCAGATACGCAGTATTTT	CASSYSSPGGDPDTQYF
TRBJ2-7	medium-sized	.	TRBV5-1	16	TGCGCCAGCAGCTTGGCCTCGTCTTGGGATCCCTACGAGCAGTACTTC	CASSLASSWDPYEQYF
TRBJ2-1	many	TRBD2	TRBV12-3/TRBV12-4	15	TGTGCCAGCAGTTCCGCTAGCGGGACTTACAATGAGCAGTTCTTC	CASSSASGTYNEQFF
TRBJ2-1	many	.	TRBV3-1	16	TGTGCCAGCAGCCAAGGTTTCAGGCTTCCCTACAATGAGCAGTTCTTC	CASSQGFRLPYNEQFF
TRBJ2-7	.	.	TRBV6-2/TRBV6-3	11	TGTGCCAGCAGTTACAAGATGGAGCAGTACTTC	CASSYKMEQYF
TRBJ2-3	many	TRBD2	TRBV6-4	14	TGTGCCAGCAGCGGGGGGGCTAGCACAGATACGCAGTATTTT	CASSGGASTDTQYF
TRBJ1-2	many	TRBD1	TRBV4-2	15	TGTGCCAGCAGCCAAGATGAGGAGGGGGCGCTTGGCTACACCTTC	CASSQDEEGALGYTF
TRBJ1-1	.	.	TRBV20-1	12	TGCAGTGCTTCCAGGGGACTCGGGGAAGCTTTCTTT	CSASRGLGEAFF
TRBJ2-5	many	.	TRBV20-1	13	TGCAGTGCTAGTCGGTTAGCTCAAGAGACCCAGTACTTC	CSASRLAQETQYF
TRBJ2-2	many	.	TRBV12-3/TRBV12-4	13	TGTGCCAGCAAAAGGGGAGCCACCGGGGAGCTGTTTTTT	CASKRGATGELFF
TRBJ2-7	many	.	TRBV13	14	TGTGCCAGCAGCTCGGGACTCCTGACCTACGAGCAGTACTTC	CASSSGLLTYEQYF
TRBJ2-1	.	.	TRBV11-2	16	TGTGCCAGCAGCTTAGCGGACAGTAGCTCCTACAATGAGCAGTTCTTC	CASSLADSSSYNEQFF
TRBJ2-5	many	.	TRBV15	15	TGTGCCACCAGCAGAGATTCGGCAGGACAAGAGACCCAGTACTTC	CATSRDSAGQETQYF
TRBJ2-5	.	TRBD2	TRBV6-6	15	TGTGCCAGCAACTCTAGCGGGGGGGCTACAGAGACCCAGTACTTC	CASNSSGGATETQYF
TRBJ1-3	.	.	TRBV6-5	14	TGTGCCAGCAGTTACGGCGGAATAGGAAACACCATATATTTT	CASSYGGIGNTIYF
TRBJ1-6	few	.	TRBV6-5	14	TGTGCCAGCAGTCAAACAGTTGTGGGGTCACCCCTCAACTTT	CASSQTVVGSPLNF
TRBJ2-4	many	.	TRBV5-5	16	TGTGCCAGCAGCTTGGATGCAGGGGCAGCCAAAAACATTCAGTACTTC	CASSLDAGAAKNIQYF
TRBJ1-1	many	TRBD1	TRBV7-2	13	TGTGCCAGCAGCACACAGGGGGCCGCTGAAGCTTTCTTT	CASSTQGAAEAFF
TRBJ1-1	few	.	TRBV5-1	15	TGCGCCAGCAGCTTGGGGGGCCAGGGGAACACTGAAGCTTTCTTT	CASSLGGQGNTEAFF
TRBJ2-1	many	.	TRBV29-1	11	TGCAGCGTTGATCAGTCAACTAAGCAGTTCTTC	CSVDQSTKQFF
TRBJ1-6	many	.	TRBV5-1	15	TGCGCCAGCAGCTTTCGGTCTTCTGGTAATTCACCCCTCCACTTT	CASSFRSSGNSPLHF
TRBJ2-4	many	TRBD1	TRBV9	17	TGTGCCAGCAGCCTTGCACGGGACAGGGGGTTTCAAAACATTCAGTACTTC	CASSLARDRGFQNIQYF
TRBJ1-2	many	.	TRBV7-8	13	TGTGCCAGCAGCTTAGGGGGAAGGAATGGCTACACCTTC	CASSLGGRNGYTF
TRBJ1-5	many	.	TRBV12-3/TRBV12-4	15	TGTGCCAGCAGTTTAGGGACGGGTTCGGGTGGGCCCCAGCATTTT	CASSLGTGSGGPQHF
TRBJ1-3	many	TRBD1	TRBV20-1	20	TGCAGTGCTGAGGGCCTTTTTGGGGACAGTGGGCCTAAATCTGGAAACACCATATATTTT	CSAEGLFGDSGPKSGNTIYF
TRBJ1-1	few	.	TRBV5-1	13	TGCGCCAGCAGCTTGGAGGGCAGGGAGGGAGCTTTCTTT	CASSLEGREGAFF
TRBJ2-3	.	.	TRBV7-3	12	TGTGCCAGCAGCTCCCACTGGGATACGCAGTATTTT	CASSSHWDTQYF
TRBJ1-3	many	.	TRBV3-1	13	TGTGCCAGCAGCCAAGGTCTTGGAAACACCATATATTTT	CASSQGLGNTIYF
TRBJ1-1	many	.	TRBV29-1	12	TGCAGCGCCGCCAGGGAGAACACTGAAGCTTTCTTT	CSAARENTEAFF
TRBJ1-2	many	TRBD1	TRBV20-1	14	TGCAGTGCTAGAGAGGGGGGACAGGGTTATGGCTACACCTTC	CSAREGGQGYGYTF
TRBJ2-3	many	.	TRBV29-1	15	TGCAGCGTTGACGCTGGACAGTTTCTCACAGATACGCAGTATTTT	CSVDAGQFLTDTQYF
TRBJ1-5	many	.	TRBV6-5	14	TGTGCCAGCACCCCAGCAGATAGCAATCAGCCCCAGCATTTT	CASTPADSNQPQHF
TRBJ1-1	many	TRBD1	TRBV12-3/TRBV12-4	14	TGTGCCAGCAGTTCACAGGGGGCGGCCACTGAAGCTTTCTTT	CASSSQGAATEAFF
TRBJ2-7	many	.	TRBV5-1	14	TGCGCCAGCAGCTATGGGACACGCTCCTACGAGCAGTACTTC	CASSYGTRSYEQYF
TRBJ1-4	few	.	TRBV6-5	14	TGTGCCAGCTCAATGCGTAGGGCTAATGAAAAACTGTTTTTT	CASSMRRANEKLFF
TRBJ1-4	many	.	TRBV20-1	11	TGCAGTGCTTTTAGGGGGGAAAAACTGTTTTTT	CSAFRGEKLFF
TRBJ1-6	many	TRBD1	TRBV9	15	TGTGCCAGCAGCGGGACAGGGGGTGTTTATTCACCCCTCCACTTT	CASSGTGGVYSPLHF
TRBJ2-1	many	.	TRBV11-2	17	TGTGCCAGCACCCTGGCACCGGGTAGCGGCACCTACAATGAGCAGTTCTTC	CASTLAPGSGTYNEQFF
TRBJ1-3	few	.	TRBV30	14	TGTGCCTGGAGGAGCGGATTCTCTGGAAACACCATATATTTT	CAWRSGFSGNTIYF
TRBJ1-5	many	TRBD1	TRBV9	16	TGTGCCAGCAGCCCAAGAGACAGGGGAGGGGATCAGCCCCAGCATTTT	CASSPRDRGGDQPQHF
TRBJ1-6	few	.	TRBV9	12	TGTGCCAGCAGCGTAGATAGTTCACCCCTCAACTTT	CASSVDSSPLNF
TRBJ1-1	many	.	TRBV12-3/TRBV12-4	14	TGTGCCAGCAGGATCTACCCTGGGGGGACTGAAGCTTTCTTT	CASRIYPGGTEAFF
TRBJ2-5	many	.	TRBV5-1	15	TGCGCCAGCAGCTTGGATACAGGGAGACAAGAGACCCAGTACTTC	CASSLDTGRQETQYF
TRBJ1-5	many	TRBD1	TRBV15	14	TGTGCCACCACCCCAGGGACAGGGGTTCAGCCCCAGCATTTT	CATTPGTGVQPQHF
TRBJ2-5	many	TRBD1	TRBV5-1	15	TGCGCCACCACAGGGGACATCGGGTACCAAGAGACCCAGTACTTC	CATTGDIGYQETQYF
TRBJ1-1	many	TRBD1	TRBV20-1	11	TGCAGTGCTGGACAGGGGGCGCGAGCTTTCTTT	CSAGQGARAFF
TRBJ1-1	many	.	TRBV12-3/TRBV12-4	11	TGTGCCAGCAGCGCTCGGGGGGAAGCTTTCTTT	CASSARGEAFF
TRBJ2-5	few	.	TRBV12-3/TRBV12-4	14	TGTGCCAGCAGTTTAAAAGATATTCAAGAGACCCAGTACTTC	CASSLKDIQETQYF
TRBJ2-7	medium-sized	TRBD1	TRBV6-5	14	TGTGCCAGCACCGAGGGGGCTAACTCCTACGAGCAGTACTTC	CASTEGANSYEQYF